This TCR beta chain was identified during a study of identical twins. Germline V gene sequence: CDR1 SQVTM, CDR2 ANQGSEA. Trimming removed 4 bases from V and 11 bases from J, with 12 bases in between. The CDR3 consists of 11 residues. TCRdb used MiXCR to reprocess the 5' RACE reads, holding one entry per CDR3 protein. The sample lists about 730,000 distinct CDR3 sequences; 21% were seen once. Another study also made use of these data, one on T cells expressing NK-cell markers. This second study notes: Obtained from sorted CD3+CD56+NKG2C+, CD3+CD56+NKG2C- and CD3+CD56-NKG2C+ T cells were the TCR beta repertoires. Seven of the eight sequenced donors were classified as HCMV-seropositive, and one was classified as seronegative.

V is TRBV29-1 and J is TRBJ2-1; no definite D call. Sequencing was done on a sample of PBMCs. This receptor was taken from a woman aged 18-29 years in good health. For the CDR3, the DNA is TGCAGCGTTGCCCCAGGTCCAAAGCAGTTCTTC. Amino acid sequence: CSVAPGPKQFF.